The source of this T cell receptor (beta chain) is a study of T cell changes during pregnancy in multiple sclerosis. This clone appeared once. Trimming at V came to 4 bases and at J to 4 bases, leaving 3 bases not matched to a gene. This CDR3 is built from 14 residues. Looked up from germline, CDR1 is MRHNA and CDR2 is SNTAGT. This table comes from immunoSEQ multiplex PCR, and its TCRdb copy is limited to in-frame clones, with some not included. The sample lists approximately 27,000 clones, 85% to 90% occurring once. The clonotype was recovered from a female donor with multiple sclerosis, enrolled in a pregnancy study. This specimen was CD8+ T cells from peripheral blood mononuclear cells, taken before pregnancy. The chain has TRBV6-4 and TRBJ2-3, with 9 positions matching TRBD2. The CDR3 loop is CASSGGGAADTQYF. The CDR3, as DNA: TGTGCCAGCAGTGGCGGGGGGGCGGCAGATACGCAGTATTTT.